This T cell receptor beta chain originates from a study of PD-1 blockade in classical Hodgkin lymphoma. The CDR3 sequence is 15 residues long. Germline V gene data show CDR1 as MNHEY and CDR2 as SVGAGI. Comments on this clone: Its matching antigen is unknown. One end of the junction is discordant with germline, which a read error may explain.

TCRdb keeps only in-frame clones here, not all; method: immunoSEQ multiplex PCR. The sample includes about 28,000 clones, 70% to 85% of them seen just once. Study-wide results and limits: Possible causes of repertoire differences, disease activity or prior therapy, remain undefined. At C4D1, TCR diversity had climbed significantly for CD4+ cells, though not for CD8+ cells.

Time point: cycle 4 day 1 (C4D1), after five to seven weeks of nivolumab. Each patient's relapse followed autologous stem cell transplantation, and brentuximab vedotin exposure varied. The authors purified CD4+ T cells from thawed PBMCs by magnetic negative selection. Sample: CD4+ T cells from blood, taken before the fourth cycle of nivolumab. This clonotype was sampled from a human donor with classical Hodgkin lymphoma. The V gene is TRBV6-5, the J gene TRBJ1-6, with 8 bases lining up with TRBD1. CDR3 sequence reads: CASSDSGTGESPLHF. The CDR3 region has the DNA TGTGCCAGCAGTGACTCCGGGACAGGAGAATCACCCCTCCACTTT.